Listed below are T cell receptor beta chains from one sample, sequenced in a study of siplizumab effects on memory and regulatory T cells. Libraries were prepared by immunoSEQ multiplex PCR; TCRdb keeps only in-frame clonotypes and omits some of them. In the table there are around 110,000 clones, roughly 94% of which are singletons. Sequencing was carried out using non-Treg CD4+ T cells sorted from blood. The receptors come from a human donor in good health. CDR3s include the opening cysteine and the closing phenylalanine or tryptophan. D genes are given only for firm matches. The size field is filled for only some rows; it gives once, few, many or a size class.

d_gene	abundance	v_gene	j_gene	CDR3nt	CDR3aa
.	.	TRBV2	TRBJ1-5	TGTGCCAGCAGTGGGGGGAGGGGGAAGGAGCCCCAGCATTTT	CASSGGRGKEPQHF
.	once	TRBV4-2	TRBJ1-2	TGTGCCAGCAGCCAAGGGCCGGGTTCCTATGGCTACACCTTC	CASSQGPGSYGYTF
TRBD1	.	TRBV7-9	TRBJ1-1	TGTGCCAGCAGACATAATTTAGTGGACAGGGGATTGAACACTGAAGCTTTCTTT	CASRHNLVDRGLNTEAFF
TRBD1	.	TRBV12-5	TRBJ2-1	TGTGCTAGTGGCCTCCAGGGGGCCACCTACAATGAGCAGTTCTTC	CASGLQGATYNEQFF
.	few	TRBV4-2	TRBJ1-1	TGTGCCAGCAGCCTCGGTCCCGAAGCTTTCTTT	CASSLGPEAFF
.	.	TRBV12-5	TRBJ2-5	TGTGCTGTAGGGGCCAGCCCCCAAGAGACCCAGTACTTC	CAVGASPQETQYF
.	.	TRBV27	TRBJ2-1	TGTGCCAGCAGCATAAGCCCTGGAAATGAGCAGTTCTTC	CASSISPGNEQFF
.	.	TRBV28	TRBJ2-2	TGTGCCAGCAGTCCCAGAGCGGGCCTGAACACCGGGGAGCTGTTTTTT	CASSPRAGLNTGELFF
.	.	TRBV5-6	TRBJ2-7	TGTGCCAGCAGCTTCAGCTACGAGCAGTACTTC	CASSFSYEQYF
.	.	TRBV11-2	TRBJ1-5	TGTGCCAGCAGCCCGACAACGGGGGATCAGCCCCAGCATTTT	CASSPTTGDQPQHF
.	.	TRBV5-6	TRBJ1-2	TGTGCCAGCAGCTTGCGACAGAACTATGGCTACACCTTC	CASSLRQNYGYTF
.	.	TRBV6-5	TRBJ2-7	TGTGCCAGCAGTTACTCACAATACTACGAGCAGTACTTC	CASSYSQYYEQYF
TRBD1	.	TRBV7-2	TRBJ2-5	TGTGCCAGCAGCTTCCCAGGACAGGGAGGTGAGGAGACCCAGTACTTC	CASSFPGQGGEETQYF
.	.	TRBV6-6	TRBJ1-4	TGTGCCAGCAGTTACGGCTCAAGTAATGAAAAACTGTTTTTT	CASSYGSSNEKLFF
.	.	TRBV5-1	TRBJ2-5	TGCGCCAGCAGATTACAGCCACAAGAGACCCAGTACTTC	CASRLQPQETQYF
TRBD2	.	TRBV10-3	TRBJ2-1	TGTGCCATCAGTGAGACTAGCGGGAGTAGTAGCTCCTACAATGAGCAGTTCTTC	CAISETSGSSSSYNEQFF
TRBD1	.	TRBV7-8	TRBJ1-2	TGTGCCAGCAGCAAACCCCTACAGGGGTACTATGGCTACACCTTC	CASSKPLQGYYGYTF
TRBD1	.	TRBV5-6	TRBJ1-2	TGTGCCAGCAGTCCGACAGGGATCTATGGCTACACCTTC	CASSPTGIYGYTF
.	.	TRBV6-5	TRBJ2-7	TGTGCCAGCTCTAGGGTCCCCTACGAGCAGTACTTC	CASSRVPYEQYF
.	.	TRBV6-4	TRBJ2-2	TGTGCCAGCAGTGAACAAGGGTCCCACGGGGAGCTGTTTTTT	CASSEQGSHGELFF
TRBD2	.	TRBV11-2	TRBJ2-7	TGTGCCAGCAGCCCCGGACTAGCGGGGACCTACGAGCAGTACTTC	CASSPGLAGTYEQYF
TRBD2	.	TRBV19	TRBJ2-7	TGTGCCAGTAGTGGGGCCTTCGGGAGGGCCTACGAGCAGTACTTC	CASSGAFGRAYEQYF
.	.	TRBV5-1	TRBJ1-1	TGCGCCAGCAGTCAACGCGCGGGAAGCACTGAAGCTTTCTTT	CASSQRAGSTEAFF
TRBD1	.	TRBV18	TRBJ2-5	TGTGCCAGCTCACCACTCGGGACAGGGGATGGAGAGACCCAGTACTTC	CASSPLGTGDGETQYF
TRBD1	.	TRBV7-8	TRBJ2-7	TGTGCCAGCAGCGCCCGGGACAGAAGCTCCTACGAGCAGTACTTC	CASSARDRSSYEQYF
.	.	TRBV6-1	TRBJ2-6	TGTGCCAGCAGTGAAGGTTCCAACAGGGCCAACGTCCTGACTTTC	CASSEGSNRANVLTF
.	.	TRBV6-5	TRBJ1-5	TGTGCCAGCAGCTACACGGGGGATAGCAATCAGCCCCAGCATTTT	CASSYTGDSNQPQHF
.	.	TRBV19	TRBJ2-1	TGTGCCAGTAGTTCCGATCGAGGGGTGGGTGAGCAGTTCTTC	CASSSDRGVGEQFF
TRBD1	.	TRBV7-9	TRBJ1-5	TGTGCCAGCAGTGGGACAGTTGGGGGGCTTAATCTGGCCCAGCATTTT	CASSGTVGGLNLAQHF
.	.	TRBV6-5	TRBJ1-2	TGTGCCAGCAGTTACTCGATTGTGGGCCGAAAGAATGGCTACACCTTC	CASSYSIVGRKNGYTF
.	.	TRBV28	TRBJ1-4	TGTGCCAGCAGTCCATCCGGGACCTTAAATGAAAAACTGTTTTTT	CASSPSGTLNEKLFF
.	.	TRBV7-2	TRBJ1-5	TGTGCCAGCAGCTTATCAAGAGTGGTCCAGCCCCAGCATTTT	CASSLSRVVQPQHF
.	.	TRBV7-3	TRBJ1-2	TGTGCCAGCAGCTTAGCTCCCGGCAGGAGGCCCTATGGCTACACCTTC	CASSLAPGRRPYGYTF
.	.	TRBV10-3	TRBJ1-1	TGTGCCATCAGTGAAGGACAGCGGAACACTGAAGCTTTCTTT	CAISEGQRNTEAFF
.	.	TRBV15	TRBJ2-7	TGTGCCACCACCCATCCTAAGGCGTCCGAGCAGTACTTC	CATTHPKASEQYF
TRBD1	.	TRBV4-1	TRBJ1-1	TGCGCCAGCAGCTTGCAGGGGGCCACTGAAGCTTTCTTT	CASSLQGATEAFF
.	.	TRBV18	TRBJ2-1	TGTGCCAGCTCACCACAGGGGGGGCAAGGGGAGCAGTTCTTC	CASSPQGGQGEQFF
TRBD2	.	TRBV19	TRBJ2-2	TGTGCCGCAGGGACTAGCGGGAGTTACGGGGAGCTGTTTTTT	CAAGTSGSYGELFF
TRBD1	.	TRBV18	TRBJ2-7	TGTGCCAGCTCAGGGGACAGGCCGTTGGAGCAGTACTTC	CASSGDRPLEQYF
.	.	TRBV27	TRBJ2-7	TGTGCCAGCAGTTTAAAGGCGGGACGCTCCTACGAGCAGTACTTC	CASSLKAGRSYEQYF
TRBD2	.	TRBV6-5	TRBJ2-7	TGTGCCAGCAGAGTATTAGCGGGCCGCGCCTACGAGCAGTACTTC	CASRVLAGRAYEQYF
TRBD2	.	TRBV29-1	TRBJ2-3	TGCAGCGTTACCGGGACTAGCGGGGGCACAGATACGCAGTATTTT	CSVTGTSGGTDTQYF
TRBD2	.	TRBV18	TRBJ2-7	TGTGCCAGCTCACCGGGGGGGAGCTCCTACGAGCAGTACTTC	CASSPGGSSYEQYF
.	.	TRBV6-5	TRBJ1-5	TGTGCCAGCAGTTTAGGCCTCAATAGCAATCAGCCCCAGCATTTT	CASSLGLNSNQPQHF
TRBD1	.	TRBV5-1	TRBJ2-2	TGCGCCAGCAGCCCCACAGGGGTGACCGGGGAGCTGTTTTTT	CASSPTGVTGELFF
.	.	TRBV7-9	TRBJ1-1	TGTGCCAGCAGCTTATTTGCAGCTGAAGCTTTCTTT	CASSLFAAEAFF
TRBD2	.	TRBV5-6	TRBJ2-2	TGTGCCAGCAGCCACGGCACTAGCGGGAGGGTCAACACCGGGGAGCTGTTTTTT	CASSHGTSGRVNTGELFF
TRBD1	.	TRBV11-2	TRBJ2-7	TGTGCCAGCAGAACACCCGGGACAGGGGGATACGAGCAGTACTTC	CASRTPGTGGYEQYF
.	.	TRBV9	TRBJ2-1	TGTGCCAGCAGCTTACATACCGGGACTCCCACCTACAATGAGCAGTTCTTC	CASSLHTGTPTYNEQFF
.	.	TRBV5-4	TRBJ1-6	TGTGCCAGCAGCTCACTCATGCGCGATTCACCCCTCCACTTT	CASSSLMRDSPLHF
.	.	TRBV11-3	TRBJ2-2	TGTGCCAGCAGCTTAGACAGGGCCGGGGAGCTGTTTTTT	CASSLDRAGELFF
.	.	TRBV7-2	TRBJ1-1	TGTGCCAGCAGCTTTGACGGGACCTCCCGTCGAGCTTTCTTT	CASSFDGTSRRAFF
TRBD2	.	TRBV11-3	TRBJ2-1	TGTGCCAGCAGCTTAGTGGCGGGACTAGCGGGATTGGGGGAGCAGTTCTTC	CASSLVAGLAGLGEQFF
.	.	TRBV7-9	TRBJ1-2	TGTGCCAGCAGCTTAGGGCAGAGCTATGGCTACACCTTC	CASSLGQSYGYTF